This T cell receptor beta chain was sequenced during a study of blood T cell repertoires in COVID-19. Between the trimmed V and J ends, which lost 4 bases and 7 bases, there was a span of 14 bases. This CDR3 spans 13 amino acids. Germline values: CDR1 PRHDT, CDR2 FYEKMQ (reference sequence). Some clones are missing from TCRdb's copy, which holds only in-frame ones; the method was immunoSEQ multiplex PCR. This sample carries approximately 80,000 clones, over 65% of them seen once, and the ten largest clones take about 5.7%. The sequencing input was peripheral blood. The TCR sequence derives from a man aged 50 or older with active or convalescent COVID-19. V and J are TRBV13 and TRBJ2-7, with D perhaps matching TRBD1 (8 bases). This CDR3 is CASSSRGDREQYF. The CDR3 DNA sequence: TGTGCCAGCAGCTCCCGGGGGGACAGGGAGCAGTACTTC.